This T cell receptor (beta chain) comes out of a study of tumor-infiltrating lymphocytes in primary liver carcinoma. Turning to the study itself: Each sample had roughly 3.5 to 8 million productive TCRbeta reads regardless of tissue type. Broader study findings: Among the pair types, tumor region pairs showed more overlap than tumor-adjacent and tumor-blood pairs. Top-250-clone fractions were significantly higher in tumors than in blood (p = 0.039).

Using a constant-region primer together with ProtoScript II reverse transcriptase, TCR beta cDNA was made from around 500 ng of total RNA. Employing slightly modified ARM-PCR, three nested multiplex PCR rounds were run, and these gave rise to the TCR beta libraries. For 10 cycles apiece, the opening two PCR rounds ran with TRBV1-TRBV30 forward primers and a C-beta reverse primer. MiXCR, applied by TCRdb to the multiplex PCR reads, yields one record per CDR3 protein. The sample lists 300,000 to 400,000 distinct CDR3 sequences; around 60% were seen once. As for this clonotype: The antigen is unknown. An end of the junction does not agree with germline; a read error may underlie this.

Germline DNA was also extracted, and blood RNA derived from unsorted whole blood. The CDR3 runs to 16 residues. Per germline, CDR1 ENHRY and CDR2 SYGVKD. Sequenced input: peripheral blood. The chain is built from TRBV10-3 and TRBJ2-1; TRBD2 aligns across 10 bases. The source is a man aged 35-49 years with primary liver carcinoma and hepatitis B virus infection. The CDR3 loop is CDISGTSESSYNGQFF. CDR3 bases: TGTGACATCAGTGGGACTAGCGAGAGCTCCTACAATGGGCAGTTCTTC.